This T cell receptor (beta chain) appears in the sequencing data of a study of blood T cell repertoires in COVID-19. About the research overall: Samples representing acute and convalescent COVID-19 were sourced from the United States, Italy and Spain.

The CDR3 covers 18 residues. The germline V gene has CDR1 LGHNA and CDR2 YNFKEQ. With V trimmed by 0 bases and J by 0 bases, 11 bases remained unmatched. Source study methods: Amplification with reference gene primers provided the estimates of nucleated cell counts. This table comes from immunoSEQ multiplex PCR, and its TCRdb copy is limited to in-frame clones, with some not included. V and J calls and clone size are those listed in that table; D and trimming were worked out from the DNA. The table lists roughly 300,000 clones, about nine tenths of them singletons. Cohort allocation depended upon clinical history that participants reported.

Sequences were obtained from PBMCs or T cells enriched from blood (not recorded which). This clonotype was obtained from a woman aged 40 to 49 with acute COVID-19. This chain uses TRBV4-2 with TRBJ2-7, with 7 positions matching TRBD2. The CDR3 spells CASSQDALAEALSYEQYF. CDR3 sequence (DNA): TGTGCCAGCAGCCAAGATGCCCTAGCGGAGGCCCTCTCCTACGAGCAGTACTTC.